This T cell receptor beta chain was recorded in a study of blood T cell repertoires in COVID-19. Overall study: The analysed material was cDNA or gDNA that came from T cells, B-cell-depleted T cells, or PBMCs.

In the authors' workflow: Amplification from reference gene primers served as the basis for estimated nucleated cell counts. The assay was immunoSEQ multiplex PCR, and TCRdb's table has in-frame clones only and misses some. V, J and clone size derive from that table, while D and trimming were established from the DNA sequence. Of under 75,000 clones in the sample, around 90% were seen once. This CDR3 is 17 amino acids long. With V trimmed by 3 bases and J by 0 bases, 7 bases remained unmatched. Germline V gene sequence: CDR1 SGHAT, CDR2 FQNNGV. The source of this sequence is a woman aged 18 to 35 with acute or convalescent COVID-19. The sample comprised peripheral blood. The chain joins TRBV11-2 to TRBJ1-1, with TRBD1 matching over 10 bases. In nucleotides, the CDR3 is TGTGCCAGCAGCTTTACCGGGACAGGGGCGTTGAACACTGAAGCTTTCTTT. It codes for CASSFTGTGALNTEAFF.